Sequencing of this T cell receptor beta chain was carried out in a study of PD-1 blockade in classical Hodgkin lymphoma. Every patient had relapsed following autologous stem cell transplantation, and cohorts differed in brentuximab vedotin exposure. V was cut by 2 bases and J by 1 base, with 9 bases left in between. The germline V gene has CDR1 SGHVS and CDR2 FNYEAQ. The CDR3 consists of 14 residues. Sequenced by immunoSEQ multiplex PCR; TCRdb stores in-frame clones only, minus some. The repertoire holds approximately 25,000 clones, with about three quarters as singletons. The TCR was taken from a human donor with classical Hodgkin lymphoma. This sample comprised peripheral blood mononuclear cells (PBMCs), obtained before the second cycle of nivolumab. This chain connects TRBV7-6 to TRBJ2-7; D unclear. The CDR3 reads CASSLSDRSYEQYF. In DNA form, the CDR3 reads TGTGCCAGCAGCTTAAGTGACCGATCCTACGAGCAGTACTTC. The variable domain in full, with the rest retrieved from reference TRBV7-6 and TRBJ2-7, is GAGVSQSPRYKVTKRGQDVALRCDPISGHVSLYWYRQALGQGPEFLTYFNYEAQQDKSGLPNDRFSAERPEGSISTLTIQRTEQRDSAMYRCASSLSDRSYEQYFGPGTRLTVT.